The present T cell receptor (beta chain) was sequenced within a study of blood T cell repertoires in COVID-19. Study at large: COVID-19 samples collected from the United States, Italy and Spain covered acute and convalescent phases. T cells, B-cell-depleted T cells, or PBMCs provided the cDNA or gDNA that served as material.

Original handling: Amplification of reference gene primers was used by the study to estimate nucleated cell counts. Produced via immunoSEQ multiplex PCR; TCRdb's table is partial and in-frame only. V and J calls and clone size come straight from that table; D and trimming were deduced from the DNA. The table shows roughly 260,000 clones, with around nine tenths occurring only once. After removal of 1 base from V and 11 bases from J, the junction contained 3 bases not matched to a gene. This CDR3 is built from 14 residues. Looked up from germline, CDR1 is SGDLS and CDR2 is YYNGEE. The sequence was obtained from a man aged 40-49 years who had recovered from COVID-19. The chain links TRBV9 to TRBJ2-2; TRBD2 matches 12 bases. Sequenced material: peripheral blood. The CDR3 DNA reads TGTGCCAGCAGCGTAACTAGCGGGGGGTTAGAGCTGTTTTTT. Encoded protein: CASSVTSGGLELFF.